A single sample is the source of the 17 T cell receptor beta chains below, sequenced in a study of response to subunit inactivated influenza vaccine (dated 2018 in TCRdb). Preparation of the library involved RT-PCR. Instrument used: Illumina HiSeq 2500. In-frame beta chains were kept once TCRdb had trimmed the public reads at Q25 with fastp and called clones with MiXCR. CDR3 protein duplicates are merged, each entry listing the most common genes and DNA. The sample table records a few hundred thousand distinct CDR3 sequences; around a fifth of these occur just once. The ten biggest clones cover roughly 10% of the sample. The sequenced sample was PBMCs from blood, obtained less than 22 months after vaccination. The receptor source for this set is a man aged 45 to 75 who received an inactivated influenza vaccine. Donor details come from another sample of the same person, matched by shared clones.

The chain joins TRBV20-1 to TRBJ2-3, with 7 bases matching TRBD1. Germline CDR1 is DFQATT and CDR2 is SNEGSKA (reference sequence). This CDR3 has 14 amino acids. V gave up 5 bases and J gave up 1 base; unmatched junction bases: 6. The CDR3 coding sequence is TGCAGTGCTTCTTTAGGACAGGGCACAGATACGCAGTATTTT. It encodes CSASLGQGTDTQYF.

The chain uses TRBV11-3 and TRBJ1-1, with D hard to call. Germline values: CDR1 SGHNT, CDR2 YENEEA. The CDR3 length is 14 residues. Between the trimmed V and J ends, which lost 5 bases and 1 base, there was a span of 11 bases. The CDR3 DNA reads TGTGCCAGCAGCAGAGACGGAACGAACACTGAAGCTTTCTTT. Amino acids: CASSRDGTNTEAFF.

V is TRBV29-1 and J is TRBJ2-5; D gene unclear. Germline CDR1 is SQVTM and CDR2 is ANQGSEA. V shed 7 bases and J shed 5 bases, with 11 bases lying between them. This CDR3 contains 11 residues. The CDR3 here is CSAEGLETQYF. In DNA form, the CDR3 reads TGCAGCGCCGAAGGGCTCGAGACCCAGTACTTC.

This clonotype turned up a few times. J is TRBJ2-4 and V is TRBV5-5, with D maybe TRBD1 (6 bases). The CDR3 spans 13 residues. V was cut by 0 bases and J by 9 bases, with 10 bases left in between. From germline, CDR1 is SGHKS and CDR2 YYEKEE (reference sequence). CDR3: CASSLDREGIQYF. The CDR3 DNA sequence: TGTGCCAGCAGCTTGGACAGGGAAGGCATTCAGTACTTC.

Many counts were recorded for this clonotype. The V and J genes are TRBV12-3 or TRBV12-4 and TRBJ1-6, with D tentatively TRBD1 (5 bases). The CDR3 loop spans 14 amino acids. Trimming stripped 9 bases from V and 9 bases from J, with 18 bases between. In nucleotides, the CDR3 is TGTGCCAGTCTCCGGGACGGAACGTTTTCACCCCTCCACTTT. Its protein product is CASLRDGTFSPLHF.

This clonotype turned up a few times. The chain couples TRBV18 to TRBJ1-1, with 7 bases identical to TRBD1. This CDR3 is built from 12 residues. V was pared by 3 bases and J by 7 bases, with 2 bases of the junction left unmatched. Germline CDR1 is KGHSH and CDR2 is LQKENI. CDR3 region: CASSPRTGEAFF. The CDR3 coding sequence is TGTGCCAGCTCACCCAGGACAGGTGAAGCTTTCTTT.

This clonotype has more than one count but fewer than ten. The chain joins TRBV29-1 to TRBJ1-1; the match to TRBD1 covers 9 bases. Germline CDR1 SQVTM, CDR2 ANQGSEA. CDR3 length: 13 amino acids. Trimming removed 4 bases from V and 3 bases from J; junction bases left unmatched: 3. This CDR3 reads CSVAGTGYTEAFF. CDR3 bases: TGCAGCGTTGCTGGGACAGGGTACACTGAAGCTTTCTTT.

This clonotype has just a few counts. This rearrangement joins TRBV9 to TRBJ1-2; D may be TRBD1 (5 bases). Germline CDR1 is SGDLS and CDR2 is YYNGEE. The CDR3 covers 14 residues. Trimming removed 0 bases at V and 8 bases at J, with 14 bases between. The CDR3 sequence: CASSVGQGVRGYTF. The CDR3 DNA sequence: TGTGCCAGCAGCGTAGGACAAGGGGTCAGGGGCTACACCTTC.

This chain links TRBV9 with TRBJ2-1; maybe TRBD1 (6 bases). This CDR3 is 15 amino acids long. V was pared by 0 bases and J by 1 base, with 8 bases between. Germline CDR1 is SGDLS and CDR2 is YYNGEE. CDR3 residues: CASSVVGTSYNEQFF. The CDR3 DNA reads TGTGCCAGCAGCGTAGTAGGGACATCCTACAATGAGCAGTTCTTC.

V gene TRBV6-1 combines with J gene TRBJ1-1, with TRBD1 identical over 9 bases. V lost 6 bases to trimming and J lost 6 bases; unmatched junction nucleotides: 5. There are 13 residues in the CDR3. The V gene's germline CDR1 is MNHNS and CDR2 SASEGT. CDR3 loop: CASSWDRVAEAFF. DNA of the CDR3: TGTGCCAGCAGCTGGGACAGGGTAGCTGAAGCTTTCTTT.

The chain combines TRBV2 with TRBJ2-7; 8 nucleotides align to TRBD1. Losses at the gene ends were 7 bases for V and 6 bases for J; bases not matched to a gene: 5. Germline V gene sequence: CDR1 SNHLY, CDR2 FYNNEI. This CDR3 spans 12 amino acids. Written as DNA, the CDR3 is TGTGCCAGCACTTTGGACAGGGTCGAGCAGTACTTC. Residues: CASTLDRVEQYF.

The chain employs TRBV20-1 and TRBJ2-5; 11 bases agree with TRBD2. The CDR3 runs to 14 residues. V lost 2 bases and J lost 7; bases outside the gene matches: 6. In germline, CDR1 is DFQATT, CDR2 SNEGSKA (reference sequence). CDR3 protein: CSARSSGRRGTQYF. The DNA for the CDR3 is TGCAGTGCTAGATCTAGCGGGAGGAGGGGGACCCAGTACTTC.

This clonotype showed up just a few times. The V call is TRBV10-2, the J call TRBJ1-1; 9 bases match TRBD1. V trimming: 6 bases; J trimming: 1 base; junction bases outside the gene matches: 3. The length of the CDR3 is 14 residues. The germline CDR1 and CDR2 sequences are WSHSY and SAAADI. CDR3 in DNA: TGCGCCAGCAGAGGACAGGGGTCGAACACTGAAGCTTTCTTT. Protein: CASRGQGSNTEAFF.

The chain has TRBV6-4 and TRBJ2-1; possibly TRBD2 for D (5 bases). Looked up from germline, CDR1 is MRHNA and CDR2 is SNTAGT. V lost 0 bases to trimming and J lost 1 base, with 10 bases between them. The CDR3 loop spans 16 amino acids. The CDR3 region has the DNA TGTGCCAGCAGTGACTCGATGCGGGCTTCCTACAATGAGCAGTTCTTC. It yields the protein CASSDSMRASYNEQFF.

CDR3 loop: CASSPQGLSNQPQHF. CDR3 coding DNA: TGTGCCAGCAGCCCCCAGGGGCTCAGCAATCAGCCCCAGCATTTT. The chain joins TRBV12-3 or TRBV12-4 to TRBJ1-5, with D maybe TRBD1 (6 bases). This CDR3 spans 15 amino acids. Trimming took off 6 bases at V and 1 base at J, with 13 bases between the two ends.

V and J are TRBV12-3 or TRBV12-4 and TRBJ2-7, with 7 bases matching TRBD1. This CDR3 is built from 15 residues. J gave up 0 bases and V 5 bases, and 7 bases lay outside the gene matches. The CDR3 DNA sequence: TGTGCCAGCAGTCCGACTCGGGACAGCTCCTACGAGCAGTACTTC. Translating gives CASSPTRDSSYEQYF.

J is TRBJ2-7 and V is TRBV6-1, with D unresolved. This CDR3 has 12 amino acids. V lost 8 bases and J 9 bases, leaving 17 bases between the germline ends. Germline V gene sequence: CDR1 MNHNS, CDR2 SASEGT. The CDR3 reads CASGGNRLGQYF. As DNA, the CDR3 is TGTGCCAGCGGCGGAAATCGTTTGGGGCAGTACTTC.